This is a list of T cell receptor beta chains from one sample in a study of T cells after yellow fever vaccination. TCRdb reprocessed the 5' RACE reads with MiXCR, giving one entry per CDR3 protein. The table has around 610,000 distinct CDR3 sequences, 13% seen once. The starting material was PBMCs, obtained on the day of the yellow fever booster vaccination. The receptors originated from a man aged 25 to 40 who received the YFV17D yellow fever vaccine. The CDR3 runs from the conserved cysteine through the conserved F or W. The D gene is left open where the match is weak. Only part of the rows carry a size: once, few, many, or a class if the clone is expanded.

DNA: TGCGCCAGCAGCTTTAGCGGGAGCCCTCCCAATGAGCAGTTCTTC; CDR3: CASSFSGSPPNEQFF; J: TRBJ2-1; size: few; V: TRBV5-1; D: TRBD2
DNA: TGTGCCAGCAGTGATGGAGGGGACAGGTTCAAGCCTGAAGCTTTCTTT; CDR3: CASSDGGDRFKPEAFF; J: TRBJ1-1; size: few; V: TRBV6-1; D: TRBD1
DNA: TGTGCCAGCAGTGCCCCTAAGGACTACAATGAGCAGTTCTTC; CDR3: CASSAPKDYNEQFF; J: TRBJ2-1; size: few; V: TRBV6-2/TRBV6-3; D: -
DNA: TGCAGCGTTCAGGGGTATGTTCGGCCTGAAGCTTTCTTT; CDR3: CSVQGYVRPEAFF; J: TRBJ1-1; size: -; V: TRBV29-1; D: -
DNA: TGTGCCAGCAGTCCGACCCCCCTCACCCGTAGGGGGGGCTACAATGAGCAGTTCTTC; CDR3: CASSPTPLTRRGGYNEQFF; J: TRBJ2-1; size: few; V: TRBV11-1; D: -
DNA: TGTGCCAGCAGTTATCACCTCACTAGCGGCGGCTCCACAGATACGCAGTATTTT; CDR3: CASSYHLTSGGSTDTQYF; J: TRBJ2-3; size: -; V: TRBV6-5; D: TRBD2
DNA: TGTGCCAGCTCTCCTAGGGGCGCGACTGAAGCTTTCTTT; CDR3: CASSPRGATEAFF; J: TRBJ1-1; size: -; V: TRBV18; D: -
DNA: TGTGCCAGCAGACTAGGGGGGAGGGCCGTGACCCAGTACTTC; CDR3: CASRLGGRAVTQYF; J: TRBJ2-5; size: -; V: TRBV12-3/TRBV12-4; D: -
DNA: TGTGCCAGCAGCGGAGCGTCATCCTACAATGAGCAGTTCTTC; CDR3: CASSGASSYNEQFF; J: TRBJ2-1; size: many; V: TRBV5-4; D: -
DNA: TGTGCCAGCAGCGTACCGGGACAGGGGAACACCGGGGAGCTGTTTTTT; CDR3: CASSVPGQGNTGELFF; J: TRBJ2-2; size: -; V: TRBV9; D: TRBD1
DNA: TGTGCCAGCTCACCAGTCGGGAATGCCGAGCAGTACTTC; CDR3: CASSPVGNAEQYF; J: TRBJ2-7; size: -; V: TRBV18; D: -
DNA: TGCGCCAGCAGCCAATACTTGGGCAGGAACATTCAGTACTTC; CDR3: CASSQYLGRNIQYF; J: TRBJ2-4; size: -; V: TRBV5-1; D: -
DNA: TGTGCCAGCAGCCAGAGGGGTAGGACTCCTGAGGACATTCAGTACTTC; CDR3: CASSQRGRTPEDIQYF; J: TRBJ2-4; size: few; V: TRBV4-2; D: -
DNA: TGTGCCAGCAGCTTCTCACAGGGGGCCGGAGCTTTCTTT; CDR3: CASSFSQGAGAFF; J: TRBJ1-1; size: -; V: TRBV11-2; D: TRBD1
DNA: TGTGCCAGCAGTGAAGAGGGGGCCACTCAGCCCCAGCATTTT; CDR3: CASSEEGATQPQHF; J: TRBJ1-5; size: few; V: TRBV9; D: TRBD1
DNA: TGTGCCAGCAGCAGCGGGACAGGGGGATCAGGTCAGCCCCAGCATTTT; CDR3: CASSSGTGGSGQPQHF; J: TRBJ1-5; size: -; V: TRBV5-6; D: TRBD1
DNA: TGTGCCAGCAGTTATGCGGGGGCCTACCCAATTGGGCAGTTCTTC; CDR3: CASSYAGAYPIGQFF; J: TRBJ2-1; size: few; V: TRBV25-1; D: -